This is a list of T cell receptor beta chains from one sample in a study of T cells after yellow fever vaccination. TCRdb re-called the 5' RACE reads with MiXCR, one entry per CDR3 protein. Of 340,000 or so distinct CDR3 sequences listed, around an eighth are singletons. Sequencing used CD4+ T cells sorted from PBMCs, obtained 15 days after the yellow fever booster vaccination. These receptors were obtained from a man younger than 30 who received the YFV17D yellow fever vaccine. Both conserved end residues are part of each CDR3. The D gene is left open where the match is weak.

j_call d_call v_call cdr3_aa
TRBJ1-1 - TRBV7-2 CASSLVSTNTEAFF
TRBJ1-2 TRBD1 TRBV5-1 CASIDATGEAYTF
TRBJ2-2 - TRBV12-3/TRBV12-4 CASSLRSGPTGELFF
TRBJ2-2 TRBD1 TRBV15 CATSRDSPPTGAGSGELFF
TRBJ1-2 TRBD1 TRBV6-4 CASSSTGDGIYGYTF
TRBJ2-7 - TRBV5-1 CASSFSPGPYYEQYF
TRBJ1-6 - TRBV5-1 CASSLEQNSPLHF
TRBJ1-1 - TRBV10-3 CAIRQDLYPEAFF
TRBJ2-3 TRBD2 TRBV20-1 CSGSGGTDTQYF
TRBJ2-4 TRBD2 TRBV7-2 CARSFNRGENIEYF
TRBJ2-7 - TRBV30 CAWSLLTGVSQQYF
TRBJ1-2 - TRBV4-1 CASSLTSGRSLSNYGYTF
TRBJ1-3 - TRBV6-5 CASTTRSGNTIYF